This section outlines one TCR beta chain sequence together with its context. The target of this receptor is not known. No much larger clone is present one base from it, and per-base qualities are unavailable. V is shortened by 1 base, J by 4 bases, and the region joining them spans 20 bases. The germline V gene (reference sequence) provides CDR1 LGHDT and CDR2 YNNKEL. From cysteine to phenylalanine, the CDR3 is 18 amino acids long. The DNA shown is the 54-base CDR3, in frame from base 1. The record originates from a study of control samples from healthy donors and cancer patients (dated by TCRdb to 2018 to 2020). The receptor library was made with the immunoSEQ multiplex PCR assay. This immuneACCESS table, as held by TCRdb, lists in-frame sequences with V and J called but not all clones. Of the missing ones, under half trace to an unresolved V gene in checked studies; the others have no known cause. In this sample the table shows about 100,000 clones, 87% of which occur a single time. The biggest ten clones account for 18% of the sample.

This receptor was taken from a woman in her 50s in good health. The sample comprised blood. The chain couples TRBV3-1 (or the pseudogene TRBV3-2) to TRBJ1-3; no D gene is confidently identified. In nucleotides, the sequence is TGTGCCAGCAGCCAAGGTCAATATGGTAGGGTGCGAGGAAACACCATATATTTT. Protein translation: CASSQGQYGRVRGNTIYF.